This T cell receptor (beta chain) is from a study of cytomegalovirus exposure and HLA in healthy donors. Study conclusions and caveats: Specific recognition of CMV antigens was confirmed in vitro for three chains (all CMV-associated).

Notes on this clone: The antigen remains undetermined.

With 60 Vbeta and 13 Jbeta primers, the PCR was carried out. Repertoires were generated with immunoSEQ multiplex PCR, while TCRdb's copy carries only in-frame clones and drops some. The sample lists roughly 95,000 clones, more than 75% occurring once. This CDR3 is built from 14 residues. The germline V gene encodes CDR1 SGHRS and CDR2 YFSETQ. The V end lost 1 base, the J end lost 5 bases, and 11 bases lay between the germline ends. Sequencing was performed on PBMCs. This TCR was sampled from a man under 40 in good health and CMV-seropositive. The chain employs TRBV5-1 and TRBJ2-3, with D maybe TRBD2 (6 bases). The CDR3 region has the DNA TGCGCCAGCAGCTTGCAGGGAGGAAGAGATACGCAGTATTTT. Translating it yields CASSLQGGRDTQYF.